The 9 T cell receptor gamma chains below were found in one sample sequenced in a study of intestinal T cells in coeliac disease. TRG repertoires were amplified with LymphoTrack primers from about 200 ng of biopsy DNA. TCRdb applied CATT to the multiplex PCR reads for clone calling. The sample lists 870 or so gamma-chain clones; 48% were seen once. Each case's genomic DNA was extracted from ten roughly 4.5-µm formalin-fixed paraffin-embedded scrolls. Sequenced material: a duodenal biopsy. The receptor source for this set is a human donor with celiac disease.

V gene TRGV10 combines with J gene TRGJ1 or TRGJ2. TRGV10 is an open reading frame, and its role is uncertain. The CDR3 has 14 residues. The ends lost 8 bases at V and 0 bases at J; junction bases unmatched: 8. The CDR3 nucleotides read TGTGCTGCGTGGGATGACAAGAATTATTATAAGAAACTCTTT. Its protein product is CAAWDDKNYYKKLF.

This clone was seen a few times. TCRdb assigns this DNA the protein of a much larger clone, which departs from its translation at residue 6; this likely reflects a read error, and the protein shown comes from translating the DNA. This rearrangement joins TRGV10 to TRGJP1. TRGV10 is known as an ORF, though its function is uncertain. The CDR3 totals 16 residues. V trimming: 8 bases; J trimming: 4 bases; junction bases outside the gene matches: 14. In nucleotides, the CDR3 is TGTGCTGCGTGGGATTGTGGGCACTTCACTGGTTGGTTCAAGATATTT. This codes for CAAWDCGHFTGWFKIF.

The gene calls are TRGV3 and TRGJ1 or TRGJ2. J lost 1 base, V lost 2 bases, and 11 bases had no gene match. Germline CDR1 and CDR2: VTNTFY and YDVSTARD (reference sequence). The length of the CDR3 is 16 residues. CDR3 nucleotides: TGTGCCACCTGGGACAAACCTCAATCCAATTATTATAAGAAACTCTTT. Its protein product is CATWDKPQSNYYKKLF.

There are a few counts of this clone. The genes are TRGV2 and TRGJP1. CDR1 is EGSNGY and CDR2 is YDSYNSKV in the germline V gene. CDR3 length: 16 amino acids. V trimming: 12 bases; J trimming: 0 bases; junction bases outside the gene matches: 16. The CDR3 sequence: CAHLGRKDTTGWFKIF. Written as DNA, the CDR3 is TGTGCCCACCTGGGACGGAAAGATACCACTGGTTGGTTCAAGATATTT.

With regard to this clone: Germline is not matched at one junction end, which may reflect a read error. The CDR3 sequence: CATWTSAGGTGWFKIF. CDR3 sequence (DNA): TGTGCCACCTGGACGAGCGCAGGGGGCACTGGCTGGTTCAAGATATTT. J is TRGJP1 and V is TRGV2. Germline loops: CDR1 EGSNGY, CDR2 YDSYNSKV. CDR3 size: 16 residues.

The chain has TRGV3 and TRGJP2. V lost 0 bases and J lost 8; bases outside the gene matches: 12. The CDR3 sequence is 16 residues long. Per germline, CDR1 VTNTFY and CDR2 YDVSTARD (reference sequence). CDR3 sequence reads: CATWDRQFWADWIKTF. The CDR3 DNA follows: TGTGCCACCTGGGACAGGCAGTTTTGGGCCGATTGGATCAAGACGTTT.

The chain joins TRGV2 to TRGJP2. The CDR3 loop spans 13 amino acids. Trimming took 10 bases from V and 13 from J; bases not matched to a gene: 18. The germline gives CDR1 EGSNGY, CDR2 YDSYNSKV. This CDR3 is CATGRAQLMIKTF. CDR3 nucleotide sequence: TGTGCCACTGGACGGGCCCAGCTGATGATCAAGACGTTT.

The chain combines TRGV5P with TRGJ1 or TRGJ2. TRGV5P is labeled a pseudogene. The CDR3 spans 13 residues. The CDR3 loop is CAHLGQAYYKKLF. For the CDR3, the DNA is TGTGCCCACCTGGGGCAGGCTTATTATAAGAAACTCTTT.

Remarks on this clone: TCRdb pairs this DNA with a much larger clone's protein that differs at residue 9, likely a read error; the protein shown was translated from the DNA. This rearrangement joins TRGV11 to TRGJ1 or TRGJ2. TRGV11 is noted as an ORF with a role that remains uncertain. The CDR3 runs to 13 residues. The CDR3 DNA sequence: TGTGCCTGCTGGACACCTTTTTATTGTAAGAAACTCTTT. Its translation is CACWTPFYCKKLF.